A single sample gave rise to the 30 T cell receptor beta chains below, sequenced in a study of blood T cell repertoires in COVID-19. Assay: immunoSEQ multiplex PCR; the TCRdb copy retains only in-frame clones and omits some. The data show roughly 310,000 clones, approximately 88% seen once. The sequenced material came from peripheral blood. The receptors derive from a woman in her 50s with active or convalescent COVID-19.

Only a few counts were recorded for this clone. The V and J genes are TRBV6-5 and TRBJ1-1; no definite D call. The CDR3 covers 14 residues. V was trimmed by 6 bases and J by 1 base, leaving 12 bases between them. Per germline, CDR1 MNHEY and CDR2 SVGAGI. CDR3 in amino acids: CASRRREGNTEAFF. The CDR3 region has the DNA TGTGCCAGCAGGCGGAGGGAGGGGAACACTGAAGCTTTCTTT.

The chain has TRBV7-2 and TRBJ1-1, with TRBD1 as a possible D gene (5 bases). Trimming took 5 bases from V and 3 from J, leaving 13 bases between them. The CDR3 is made up of 14 amino acids. CDR1 is SGHTA, CDR2 FQGNSA, per germline. CDR3 nucleotides: TGTGCCAGCAGCCTAAGGGGTAAGGACACTGAAGCTTTCTTT. Protein: CASSLRGKDTEAFF.

The rearrangement joins TRBV27 to TRBJ2-6, with D perhaps matching TRBD1 (5 bases). The CDR3 contains 15 residues. The germline V gene has CDR1 MNHEY and CDR2 SMNVEV (reference sequence). Trimming stripped 8 bases from V and 1 base from J, with 12 bases between. The CDR3 here is CASRNPGSGANVLTF. The CDR3 DNA reads TGTGCCAGCCGCAACCCAGGGTCTGGGGCCAACGTCCTGACTTTC.

The chain employs TRBV27 and TRBJ2-1; 11 nucleotides line up with TRBD2. The CDR3 spans 15 residues. V shed 4 bases, J shed 8 bases, and the junction held 7 bases outside the gene matches. Germline assignment: CDR1 MNHEY and CDR2 SMNVEV (reference sequence). In DNA, the CDR3 is TGTGCCAGCAGTTCCTTAGCGGGAGGGCCCTATGAGCAGTTCTTC. It codes for CASSSLAGGPYEQFF.

The chain couples TRBV28 to TRBJ1-5; D not resolved. The CDR3 runs to 16 residues. In germline, CDR1 is MDHEN, CDR2 SYDVKM. The ends were cut back, 2 bases at V and 1 base at J, with 12 bases in the middle. CDR3 in amino acids: CASSLSGIGSNQPQHF. The CDR3 nucleotides are TGTGCCAGCAGTTTAAGTGGAATCGGGAGCAATCAGCCCCAGCATTTT. Full variable domain (missing parts from reference TRBV28 and TRBJ1-5): DVKVTQSSRYLVKRTGEKVFLECVQDMDHENMFWYRQDPGLGLRLIYFSYDVKMKEKGDIPEGYSVSREKKERFSLILESASTNQTSMYLCASSLSGIGSNQPQHFGDGTRLSIL.

This clone was seen a single time. The V and J genes are TRBV18 and TRBJ1-3; the D gene is possibly TRBD1 (5 bases). CDR3 length equals 14 residues. Germline V CDR1 and CDR2: KGHSH, LQKENI. Trimming removed 5 bases from V and 4 bases from J, with 12 bases in between. The CDR3, as DNA: TGTGCCAGCTCAGGAGGGGTATCGGGAAACACCATATATTTT. This gives the protein CASSGGVSGNTIYF.

The genes are TRBV19 and TRBJ1-3; 7 positions agree with TRBD1. The CDR3 runs to 15 residues. Germline assignment: CDR1 LNHDA and CDR2 SQIVND (reference sequence). After removal of 4 bases from V and 2 bases from J, the junction contained 5 bases not matched to a gene. This CDR3 reads CASSTRDSAGNTIYF. Written as DNA, the CDR3 is TGTGCCAGTAGTACCCGGGACAGTGCTGGAAACACCATATATTTT.

This chain uses TRBV7-9 with TRBJ2-5; a possible D gene is TRBD2 (6 bases). CDR3 size: 11 residues. CDR1 is SEHNR and CDR2 is FQNEAQ in the germline V gene (reference sequence). With 8 bases removed from V and 2 bases from J, the gap between germline ends came to 6 bases. CDR3 region: CASGGQETQYF. The CDR3 nucleotides read TGTGCCAGCGGGGGGCAAGAGACCCAGTACTTC. Looking up the rest from reference TRBV7-9 and TRBJ2-5 gives the full variable domain: DTGVSQNPRHKITKRGQNVTFRCDPISEHNRLYWYRQTLGQGPEFLTYFQNEAQLEKSRLLSDRFSAERPKGSFSTLEIQRTEQGDSAMYLCASGGQETQYFGPGTRLLVL.

The V call is TRBV12-3 or TRBV12-4, the J call TRBJ1-5; D perhaps matches TRBD1 (6 bases). Between the trimmed V and J ends, which lost 4 bases and 7 bases, there was a span of 11 bases. The CDR3 is 13 amino acids. CDR3 in amino acids: CASSWGPGQPQHF. The CDR3 DNA reads TGTGCCAGCAGTTGGGGGCCTGGGCAGCCCCAGCATTTT.

The chain is built from TRBV6-2 or TRBV6-3 and TRBJ1-2; D is undetermined. Germline values: CDR1 MNHEY, CDR2 SVGEGT. V gave up 0 bases and J gave up 10 bases, with 9 bases separating them. The CDR3 covers 12 residues. The CDR3, as DNA: TGTGCCAGCAGTTACTCAAACTCCAACTACACCTTC. It is translated as CASSYSNSNYTF.

CDR3 bases: TGTGCCAGCAGCACCGGGACACCGAACACCGGGGAGCTGTTTTTT. It codes for CASSTGTPNTGELFF. The rearrangement joins TRBV6-5 to TRBJ2-2, with D tentatively TRBD1 (6 bases). The CDR3 loop spans 15 amino acids. Looked up from germline, CDR1 is MNHEY and CDR2 is SVGAGI. The ends were cut back, 6 bases at V and 0 bases at J, with 11 bases in the middle.

J is TRBJ1-2 and V is TRBV10-3, with 7 bases lining up with TRBD1. This CDR3 spans 14 amino acids. V was clipped by 3 bases and J by 2 bases; unmatched bases: 3. CDR1 and CDR2 from the germline V gene are ENHRY and SYGVKD. The CDR3 reads CAISEPDRNYGYTF. The CDR3 DNA reads TGTGCCATCAGTGAACCGGACAGGAACTATGGCTACACCTTC.

The rearrangement uses TRBV29-1 and TRBJ1-1, with 10 positions matching TRBD1. The J segment lost 4 bases and the V segment lost 7 bases, leaving 6 bases of the junction unmatched. The CDR3 has 13 amino acids. Per the germline V gene, CDR1 is SQVTM and CDR2 is ANQGSEA. CDR3 region: CSADRGLGTEAFF. The CDR3 DNA reads TGCAGCGCTGACAGGGGGCTTGGCACTGAAGCTTTCTTT. The variable domain in full, with the rest retrieved from reference TRBV29-1 and TRBJ1-1, is SAVISQKPSRDICQRGTSLTIQCQVDSQVTMMFWYRQQPGQSLTLIATANQGSEATYESGFVIDKFPISRPNLTFSTLTVSNMSPEDSSIYLCSADRGLGTEAFFGQGTRLTVV.

The genes are TRBV7-3 and TRBJ2-1; tentatively, D is TRBD2 (5 bases). CDR3 size: 13 residues. Trimming took off 6 bases at V and 2 bases at J, with 8 bases between the two ends. CDR1 and CDR2 from the germline V gene are SGHTA and FQGTGA. CDR3 protein: CASSSGTYNEQFF. The DNA for the CDR3 is TGTGCCAGCAGTTCCGGGACCTACAATGAGCAGTTCTTC.

This rearrangement joins TRBV30 to TRBJ2-3; D may be TRBD2 (6 bases). The CDR3 covers 14 residues. Germline CDR1 and CDR2: GTSNPN and SVGIG (reference sequence). V was cut by 0 bases and J by 4 bases, with 11 bases left in between. The CDR3 nucleotides read TGTGCCTGGAGTGTACAAGCGGGTTCAGATACGCAGTATTTT. Translating gives CAWSVQAGSDTQYF.

The chain has TRBV2 and TRBJ1-2, with D maybe TRBD1 (5 bases). The germline V and J ends were trimmed by 4 bases and 4 bases, with 19 bases remaining between them. Germline values: CDR1 SNHLY, CDR2 FYNNEI. The CDR3 length is 16 residues. The CDR3 sequence: CASSAFRTTPSYGYTF. CDR3 DNA: TGTGCCAGCAGTGCGTTCCGGACAACACCTTCCTATGGCTACACCTTC.

The genes are TRBV12-5 and TRBJ1-5; maybe TRBD1 (5 bases). Trimming removed 6 bases from V and 4 bases from J, with 13 bases in between. CDR3 length equals 14 residues. The germline V gene has CDR1 LGHNT and CDR2 FRNRAP. CDR3 coding DNA: TGTGCTAGTGGCCACGCCGGGGGTAATCAGCCCCAGCATTTT. Amino acid sequence: CASGHAGGNQPQHF.

The chain carries TRBV4-1 and TRBJ1-1; no clear D gene. V shed 0 bases and J shed 11 bases, with 16 bases lying between them. The germline V gene has CDR1 MGHRA and CDR2 YSYEKL. This CDR3 region has 14 residues. CDR3 coding DNA: TGCGCCAGCAGCCAAGATCGATCGCGCCTCGAGGCTTTCTTT. Its translation is CASSQDRSRLEAFF.

The rearrangement joins TRBV19 to TRBJ1-2; TRBD1 aligns across 9 bases. CDR1 LNHDA and CDR2 SQIVND come from the germline V gene (reference sequence). With 5 bases clipped from V and 8 bases from J, the junction kept 6 bases outside the gene matches. The CDR3 is made up of 13 amino acids. The CDR3 sequence: CASSHRDRDGYTF. The CDR3 region has the DNA TGTGCCAGTAGTCACCGGGACAGGGACGGCTACACCTTC.

The chain joins TRBV6-1 to TRBJ1-2, with D unclear. CDR1 MNHNS and CDR2 SASEGT come from the germline V gene. This CDR3 spans 14 amino acids. Trimming left V 1 base short and J 5 bases short, with 11 bases between. The CDR3 sequence is CASSEDLGLYGYTF. In DNA, the CDR3 is TGTGCCAGCAGTGAAGATTTAGGACTTTATGGCTACACCTTC.

The genes are TRBV3-1 (or the pseudogene TRBV3-2) and TRBJ2-1; TRBD1 is a possible D gene (5 bases). V lost 5 bases to trimming and J lost 4 bases, with 9 bases between them. Germline V gene sequence: CDR1 LGHDT, CDR2 YNNKEL (reference sequence). The CDR3 is made up of 13 amino acids. In DNA form, the CDR3 reads TGTGCCAGCAGCGACAGCGAGTACAATGAGCAGTTCTTC. It codes for CASSDSEYNEQFF.

The genes are TRBV9 and TRBJ2-1, with 11 bases matching TRBD2. The ends lost 0 bases at V and 10 bases at J; junction bases unmatched: 15. From germline, CDR1 is SGDLS and CDR2 YYNGEE. This CDR3 has 18 residues. The CDR3 coding sequence is TGTGCCAGCAGCGTAGCTCCCCTAGCGGGAGGCCCCTTCGAGGAGCAGTTCTTC. It encodes CASSVAPLAGGPFEEQFF.

The chain is built from TRBV6-2 or TRBV6-3 and TRBJ2-7, with TRBD2 matching over 8 bases. The CDR3 is 15 residues long. CDR1 MNHEY and CDR2 SVGEGT come from the germline V gene. The J segment lost 2 bases and the V segment lost 6 bases, leaving 9 bases of the junction unmatched. CDR3 protein: CASSSGGKGAYEQYF. CDR3 coding DNA: TGTGCCAGCAGCTCGGGGGGGAAAGGGGCCTACGAGCAGTACTTC.

The chain recombines TRBV4-3 with TRBJ1-2, with TRBD1 as a possible D gene (5 bases). Per the germline V gene, CDR1 is LGHNA and CDR2 is YSLEER. Deletions cut 0 bases from V and 3 bases from J, with 8 bases between. CDR3 length: 14 residues. CDR3 loop: CASSQDRDYYGYTF. CDR3 bases: TGCGCCAGCAGCCAAGACAGGGATTACTATGGCTACACCTTC.

The chain is built from TRBV14 and TRBJ2-1, with 11 bases matching TRBD1. The germline gives CDR1 SGHDN, CDR2 FVKESK. With V trimmed by 4 bases and J by 7 bases, 9 bases remained unmatched. This CDR3 is built from 16 residues. The DNA for the CDR3 is TGTGCCAGCAGCCTATTAAGGACAGGGGGCAAGAATGAGCAGTTCTTC. It is translated as CASSLLRTGGKNEQFF.

The chain recombines TRBV19 with TRBJ1-5; unclear D gene. Germline V gene sequence: CDR1 LNHDA, CDR2 SQIVND (reference sequence). This CDR3 is built from 15 residues. V was cut by 1 base and J by 5 bases, with 12 bases left in between. CDR3 loop: CASSIGETFHQPQHF. CDR3 coding DNA: TGTGCCAGTAGTATAGGGGAGACTTTCCATCAGCCCCAGCATTTT.

V and J are TRBV4-1 and TRBJ2-7; 8 nucleotides match TRBD2. Trimming took 4 bases from V and 6 from J; bases not matched to a gene: 11. The CDR3 loop spans 15 amino acids. Germline CDR1 reads MGHRA; CDR2 reads YSYEKL. CDR3 coding DNA: TGCGCCAGCAGCCCTGGTCGGGCCCGGGGGGGCGAGCAGTACTTC. This gives the protein CASSPGRARGGEQYF.

J is TRBJ2-7 and V is TRBV5-1; D not certain. Germline assignment: CDR1 SGHRS and CDR2 YFSETQ. The CDR3 runs 14 residues. V lost 0 bases to trimming and J lost 3 bases, with 10 bases between them. Here the CDR3 DNA reads TGCGCCAGCAGCTTGGCCAGCAGGATCTACGAGCAGTACTTC. It translates to CASSLASRIYEQYF. Using reference TRBV5-1 and TRBJ2-7 for the parts outside the CDR3, the full variable domain is KAGVTQTPRYLIKTRGQQVTLSCSPISGHRSVSWYQQTPGQGLQFLFEYFSETQRNKGNFPGRFSGRQFSNSRSEMNVSTLELGDSALYLCASSLASRIYEQYFGPGTRLTVT.

This clone was found a few times. V is TRBV3-1 (or the pseudogene TRBV3-2) and J is TRBJ1-1; TRBD1 matches at 7 bases. Trimming at V came to 1 base and at J to 0 bases, leaving 8 bases not matched to a gene. CDR1 is LGHDT, CDR2 YNNKEL, per germline (reference sequence). The length of the CDR3 is 17 residues. The CDR3 protein is CASSQGGWGQMNTEAFF. The DNA of the CDR3 is TGTGCCAGCAGCCAAGGAGGGTGGGGACAGATGAACACTGAAGCTTTCTTT.

This chain uses TRBV7-2 with TRBJ2-7; possible D gene TRBD2, 5 bases. This CDR3 region has 14 residues. The V end was cut by 4 bases, the J end by 2 bases, with 12 bases between. Germline lookup yields CDR1 SGHTA and CDR2 FQGNSA. DNA of the CDR3: TGTGCCAGCAGCTCATCCGGGAATACCTACGAGCAGTACTTC. As protein: CASSSSGNTYEQYF.